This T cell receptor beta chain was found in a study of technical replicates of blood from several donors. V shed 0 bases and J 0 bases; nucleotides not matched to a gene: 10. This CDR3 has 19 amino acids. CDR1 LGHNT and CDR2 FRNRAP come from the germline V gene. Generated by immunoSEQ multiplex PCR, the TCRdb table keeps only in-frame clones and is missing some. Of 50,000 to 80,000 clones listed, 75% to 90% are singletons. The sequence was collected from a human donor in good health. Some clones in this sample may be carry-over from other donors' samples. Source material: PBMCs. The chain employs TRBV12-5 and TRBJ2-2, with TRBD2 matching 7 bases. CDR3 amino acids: CASGLVTVCGLANTGELFF. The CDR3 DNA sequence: TGTGCTAGTGGTTTGGTTACTGTCTGCGGACTAGCGAACACCGGGGAGCTGTTTTTT. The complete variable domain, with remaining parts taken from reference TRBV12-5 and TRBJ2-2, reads DARVTQTPRHKVTEMGQEVTMRCQPILGHNTVFWYRQTMMQGLELLAYFRNRAPLDDSGMPKDRFSAEMPDATLATLKIQPSEPRDSAVYFCASGLVTVCGLANTGELFFGEGSRLTVL.